The 29 T cell receptor beta chains below come from one sample, sequenced in a study of T-cell reconstitution after alpha-beta-depleted transplantation in children. Unique molecular identifiers were used to barcode this TCRbeta library. MiXCR was run by TCRdb on the PCR reads, yielding one entry per CDR3 protein. Of some 120,000 distinct CDR3 sequences in the sample, 10% were seen once. Sequencing was performed on PBMCs, taken before TCRalphabeta/CD19-depleted stem cell transplant. The source is a boy between 2 and 10 years old with acute lymphoblastic leukemia, due to receive a stem cell transplant.

The chain uses TRBV20-1 and TRBJ1-5; no clear D. This CDR3 contains 15 residues. Looked up from germline, CDR1 is DFQATT and CDR2 is SNEGSKA (reference sequence). The V end lost 2 bases, the J end lost 6 bases, and 17 bases lay between the germline ends. In nucleotides, the CDR3 is TGCAGTGCTAGAACTTCCTTGGGAGAGGGTCAGCCCCAGCATTTT. Amino acid sequence: CSARTSLGEGQPQHF.

The chain employs TRBV20-1 and TRBJ1-5, with 7 bases identical to TRBD1. CDR1 is DFQATT and CDR2 is SNEGSKA in the germline V gene (reference sequence). The J segment lost 5 bases and the V segment lost 6 bases, leaving 10 bases of the junction unmatched. The CDR3 runs to 14 residues. CDR3 amino acids: CSAGRGDEHQPQHF. DNA of the CDR3: TGCAGTGCCGGCAGGGGGGACGAGCATCAGCCCCAGCATTTT.

This rearrangement joins TRBV6-5 to TRBJ2-1; D call uncertain. The CDR3 sequence is 14 residues long. The germline V gene encodes CDR1 MNHEY and CDR2 SVGAGI. Trimming removed 1 base from V and 7 bases from J, with 11 bases in between. CDR3 DNA sequence: TGTGCCAGCAGTTACTTCGCTAATCTGAATGAGCAGTTCTTC. Its translation: CASSYFANLNEQFF.

This clonotype was detected only a few times. The chain uses TRBV5-1 and TRBJ2-1; D possibly corresponds to TRBD2 (5 bases). Germline V gene data show CDR1 as SGHRS and CDR2 as YFSETQ. V was shortened by 5 bases and J by 5 bases, with 11 bases between the two germline ends. The CDR3 spans 13 residues. Written as DNA, the CDR3 is TGCGCCAGCAGTGCCCCGAGGGACAATGAGCAGTTCTTC. Protein sequence: CASSAPRDNEQFF.

This clonotype was detected many times. The genes are TRBV6-1 and TRBJ2-7; D may be TRBD1 (5 bases). Germline V gene sequence: CDR1 MNHNS, CDR2 SASEGT. The V gene lost 8 bases and the J gene lost 5 bases, with 13 bases spanning the gap. The CDR3 runs 12 residues. CDR3 protein: CASVRVGNEQYF. CDR3 bases: TGTGCCAGCGTCAGGGTAGGCAACGAGCAGTACTTC.

The gene calls are TRBV10-2 and TRBJ2-1; 11 nucleotides align to TRBD2. The CDR3 covers 14 residues. CDR1 WSHSY and CDR2 SAAADI come from the germline V gene. The trim removed 7 bases at V and 6 bases at J, leaving 5 bases unmatched. CDR3 sequence reads: CASIASGRRNEQFF. CDR3 sequence (DNA): TGCGCCAGCATTGCTAGCGGGAGGCGCAATGAGCAGTTCTTC.

This clonotype was recorded at least ten times. V usage is TRBV6-5 and J usage is TRBJ2-3; D gene unclear. V was shortened by 2 bases and J by 1 base, with 7 bases between the two germline ends. Germline CDR1 reads MNHEY; CDR2 reads SVGAGI. The CDR3 has 14 residues. DNA for the CDR3: TGTGCCAGCAGTTACGACTGGGGCACAGATACGCAGTATTTT. Translation: CASSYDWGTDTQYF.

Many counts were recorded for this clonotype. The genes are TRBV6-5 and TRBJ1-5; 9 positions agree with TRBD1. After removal of 6 bases from V and 4 bases from J, the junction contained 7 bases not matched to a gene. The CDR3 runs 15 residues. The germline V gene encodes CDR1 MNHEY and CDR2 SVGAGI. CDR3 bases: TGTGCCAGCAGCGGCTGGGACAGGGTAAATCAGCCCCAGCATTTT. Protein sequence: CASSGWDRVNQPQHF.

This clonotype was seen repeatedly, ten times or more. V and J are TRBV7-6 and TRBJ2-3; D unclear. Germline CDR1 and CDR2: SGHVS and FNYEAQ. Trimming removed 5 bases from V and 1 base from J, with 19 bases in between. CDR3 length: 17 residues. CDR3 bases: TGTGCCAGCAGCCAAAGGACCGCGCCCACCCGCACAGATACGCAGTATTTT. The encoded protein is CASSQRTAPTRTDTQYF.

This clonotype has just a few counts. This sequence joins TRBV20-1 and TRBJ2-5; 11 nucleotides match TRBD2. Germline V lookup: CDR1 DFQATT, CDR2 SNEGSKA (reference sequence). The V and J ends lost 5 bases and 5 bases, in that order; junction bases with no gene match: 4. This CDR3 comprises 13 residues. CDR3 nucleotides: TGCAGTGCTTCTAGCGGGAGGTTGGAGACCCAGTACTTC. It encodes CSASSGRLETQYF.

The rearrangement uses TRBV5-1 and TRBJ1-2; no firm D call. This CDR3 region has 15 residues. CDR1 is SGHRS, CDR2 YFSETQ, per germline. The ends were cut back, 0 bases at V and 5 bases at J, with 14 bases in the middle. The CDR3 loop is CASSLGPGYRYGYTF. The CDR3 DNA is TGCGCCAGCAGCTTGGGCCCGGGGTATCGGTATGGCTACACCTTC. Full variable domain (missing parts from reference TRBV5-1 and TRBJ1-2): KAGVTQTPRYLIKTRGQQVTLSCSPISGHRSVSWYQQTPGQGLQFLFEYFSETQRNKGNFPGRFSGRQFSNSRSEMNVSTLELGDSALYLCASSLGPGYRYGYTFGSGTRLTVV.

This clonotype showed up just a few times. The V call is TRBV5-1, the J call TRBJ2-5, with D possibly being TRBD1 or TRBD2 (5 bases each). Trimming took 0 bases from V and 5 from J, leaving 11 bases between them. This CDR3 is 14 amino acids long. In germline, CDR1 is SGHRS, CDR2 YFSETQ. The CDR3 DNA sequence: TGCGCCAGCAGCTTGGGAACTAGGGGTGAGACCCAGTACTTC. Its protein product is CASSLGTRGETQYF.

This clonotype was counted ten times or more. This chain's CDR3 is CATSIPGLAGGLIEEQFF. In nucleotides, the CDR3 is TGTGCCACCAGCATCCCGGGACTAGCGGGGGGGCTGATAGAGGAGCAGTTCTTC. The gene calls are TRBV15 and TRBJ2-1; the match to TRBD2 covers 16 bases. Germline values: CDR1 LNHNV, CDR2 YYDKDF (reference sequence). V was pared by 4 bases and J by 10 bases, with 13 bases of the junction left unmatched. CDR3 length: 18 amino acids.

V is TRBV7-3 and J is TRBJ2-2; the D gene is possibly TRBD1 (5 bases). Germline values: CDR1 SGHTA, CDR2 FQGTGA. The CDR3 has 14 amino acids. Trimming stripped 8 bases from V and 0 bases from J, with 10 bases between. CDR3 coding DNA: TGTGCCAGCGCGCGACAGACGAACACCGGGGAGCTGTTTTTT. This encodes CASARQTNTGELFF.

Only a few counts were recorded for this clonotype. The chain carries TRBV20-1 and TRBJ2-7; 9 positions match TRBD1. Germline-derived CDR1 and CDR2 are DFQATT and SNEGSKA (reference sequence). Unmatched junction bases numbered 8, after V lost 6 bases and J lost 2 bases. The CDR3 has 14 amino acids. CDR3 amino acids: CSAPSDRGAYEQYF. As DNA, the CDR3 is TGCAGTGCCCCGAGCGACAGGGGGGCCTACGAGCAGTACTTC.

The J gene is TRBJ2-7, the V gene TRBV27; weak D call: TRBD2 (6 bases). V was clipped by 6 bases and J by 0 bases, with 15 bases between them. Germline V gives CDR1 MNHEY, CDR2 SMNVEV (reference sequence). CDR3 length equals 15 residues. The CDR3 reads CASSPREVFSYEQYF. CDR3 nucleotides: TGTGCCAGCAGCCCAAGGGAGGTTTTCTCCTACGAGCAGTACTTC.

This chain joins TRBV11-2 and TRBJ2-5, with 7 bases that match TRBD1. The CDR3 is made up of 17 amino acids. V gave up 0 bases and J gave up 0 bases; unmatched junction bases: 7. Per germline, CDR1 SGHAT and CDR2 FQNNGV. CDR3 sequence: CASSLDYETGYQETQYF. The DNA for the CDR3 is TGTGCCAGCAGCTTAGATTATGAGACAGGGTACCAAGAGACCCAGTACTTC.

The chain recombines TRBV12-3 or TRBV12-4 with TRBJ2-2; 7 bases map to TRBD2. This CDR3 comprises 14 residues. Trimming at V came to 9 bases and at J to 5 bases, leaving 9 bases not matched to a gene. CDR3 sequence reads: CASTKLGGTGELFF. CDR3 bases: TGTGCCAGTACAAAATTGGGGGGGACCGGGGAGCTGTTTTTT.

Many counts were recorded for this clonotype. V gene TRBV12-3 or TRBV12-4 combines with J gene TRBJ2-1; D might be TRBD2 (6 bases). This CDR3 is built from 17 residues. V was trimmed by 5 bases and J by 5 bases, leaving 22 bases between them. CDR3 bases: TGTGCCAGCAGTCCCCGGGTGGGCGGGATCTTCGACAATGAGCAGTTCTTC. It is translated as CASSPRVGGIFDNEQFF.

This clonotype was observed a handful of times. The V and J genes are TRBV4-1 and TRBJ2-2; no clear D gene. The V gene lost 1 base and the J gene lost 1 base, with 7 bases spanning the gap. The CDR3 is made up of 15 amino acids. CDR1 is MGHRA and CDR2 is YSYEKL in the germline V gene. CDR3 loop: CASSQVTRNTGELFF. The CDR3 bases are TGCGCCAGCAGCCAAGTAACACGGAACACCGGGGAGCTGTTTTTT.

The V gene is TRBV5-1, the J gene TRBJ2-7; 9 bases fit TRBD1. V shed 4 bases and J 6 bases; nucleotides not matched to a gene: 11. The CDR3 runs 15 residues. The germline CDR1 and CDR2 sequences are SGHRS and YFSETQ. DNA of the CDR3: TGCGCCAGCAGCGGCCCTGGGACAGGGCCTAGCGAGCAGTACTTC. Amino acids: CASSGPGTGPSEQYF.

Many counts were recorded for this clonotype. This chain connects TRBV20-1 to TRBJ2-3; D is unresolved. This CDR3 is built from 12 residues. Germline CDR1 reads DFQATT; CDR2 reads SNEGSKA (reference sequence). V dropped 0 bases and J dropped 6 bases, with 7 bases sitting between them. The CDR3 region has the DNA TGCAGTGCTAGAGATATTCTCGATACGCAGTATTTT. The encoded protein is CSARDILDTQYF.

This clonotype was recorded a few times. The V and J genes are TRBV20-1 and TRBJ2-4; tentatively, D is TRBD2 (6 bases). This CDR3 region has 13 residues. Per the germline V gene, CDR1 is DFQATT and CDR2 is SNEGSKA (reference sequence). Between the trimmed V and J ends, which lost 2 bases and 6 bases, there was a span of 11 bases. The CDR3 DNA is TGCAGTGCTAGATCCGCGGGACTAAACATTCAGTACTTC. Translated, it gives CSARSAGLNIQYF.

The chain has TRBV11-1 and TRBJ1-1, with D perhaps TRBD1 (5 bases). CDR3 size: 19 residues. Per germline, CDR1 SGHAT and CDR2 FQDESV (reference sequence). Trimming shortened V by 4 bases and J by 3 bases, and 27 bases separated the two germline ends. In DNA, the CDR3 is TGTGCCAGCAGCTCAAGAAGGGACGGTCGGGGAGAGGCGGACACTGAAGCTTTCTTT. It is translated as CASSSRRDGRGEADTEAFF.

V gene TRBV15 combines with J gene TRBJ2-1, with TRBD1 matching 8 bases. Germline V gene sequence: CDR1 LNHNV, CDR2 YYDKDF (reference sequence). The CDR3 runs 15 residues. Trimming took 3 bases from V and 6 from J; bases not matched to a gene: 7. The CDR3 reads CATSSGQGHGNEQFF. As DNA, the CDR3 is TGTGCCACCAGCAGCGGACAGGGACACGGCAATGAGCAGTTCTTC. The whole variable domain, filled in from reference TRBV15 and TRBJ2-1, reads DAMVIQNPRYQVTQFGKPVTLSCSQTLNHNVMYWYQQKSSQAPKLLFHYYDKDFNNEADTPDNFQSRRPNTSFCFLDIRSPGLGDTAMYLCATSSGQGHGNEQFFGPGTRLTVL.

This rearrangement joins TRBV11-3 to TRBJ2-7; D unclear. The germline V and J ends were trimmed by 5 bases and 6 bases, with 17 bases remaining between them. Germline CDR1 and CDR2: SGHNT and YENEEA. This CDR3 spans 14 amino acids. The DNA for the CDR3 is TGTGCCAGCAGCCCGCTGGGTGGGCCCCTCGAGCAGTACTTC. Encoded protein: CASSPLGGPLEQYF.

This clonotype has ten or more counts. The chain couples TRBV20-1 to TRBJ2-1, with 8 bases aligning to TRBD1. After removal of 5 bases from V and 6 bases from J, the junction contained 3 bases not matched to a gene. Germline V gene data show CDR1 as DFQATT and CDR2 as SNEGSKA (reference sequence). This CDR3 contains 12 residues. Here the CDR3 reads CSARDRINEQFF. The CDR3 coding sequence is TGCAGTGCTCGGGACAGGATCAATGAGCAGTTCTTC.

This rearrangement joins TRBV27 to TRBJ2-2; TRBD2 matches 9 bases. The CDR3 is made up of 15 amino acids. Trimming removed 6 bases from V and 8 bases from J; junction bases left unmatched: 10. The germline gives CDR1 MNHEY, CDR2 SMNVEV (reference sequence). In nucleotides, the CDR3 is TGTGCCAGCAGCTTCAACCTAGCGGGAAGGGGGGAGCTGTTTTTT. This sequence encodes CASSFNLAGRGELFF.

This clonotype was found a few times. V and J are TRBV27 and TRBJ1-1; D is perhaps TRBD1 (5 bases). The germline CDR1 and CDR2 sequences are MNHEY and SMNVEV (reference sequence). The CDR3 is 16 amino acids. With 5 bases removed from V and 7 bases from J, the gap between germline ends came to 23 bases. The DNA for the CDR3 is TGTGCCAGCAGTGCTAACCGGGGGACTCGGACTAGTGAAGCTTTCTTT. Encoded protein: CASSANRGTRTSEAFF.